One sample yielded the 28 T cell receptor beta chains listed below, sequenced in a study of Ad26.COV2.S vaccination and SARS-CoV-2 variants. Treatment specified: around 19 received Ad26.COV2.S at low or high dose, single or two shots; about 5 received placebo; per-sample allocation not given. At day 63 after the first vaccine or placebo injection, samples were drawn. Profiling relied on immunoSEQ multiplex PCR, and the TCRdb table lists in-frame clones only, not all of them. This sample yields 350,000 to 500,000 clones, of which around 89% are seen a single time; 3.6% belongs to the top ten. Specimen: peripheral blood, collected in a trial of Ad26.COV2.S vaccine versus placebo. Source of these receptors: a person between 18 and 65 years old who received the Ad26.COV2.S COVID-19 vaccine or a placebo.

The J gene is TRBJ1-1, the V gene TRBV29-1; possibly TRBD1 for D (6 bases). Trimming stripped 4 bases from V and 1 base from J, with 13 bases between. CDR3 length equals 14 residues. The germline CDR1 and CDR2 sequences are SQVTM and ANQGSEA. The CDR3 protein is CSVGGGQTNTEAFF. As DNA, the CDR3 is TGCAGCGTTGGGGGCGGACAGACGAACACTGAAGCTTTCTTT. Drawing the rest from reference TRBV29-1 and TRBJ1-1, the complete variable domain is SAVISQKPSRDICQRGTSLTIQCQVDSQVTMMFWYRQQPGQSLTLIATANQGSEATYESGFVIDKFPISRPNLTFSTLTVSNMSPEDSSIYLCSVGGGQTNTEAFFGQGTRLTVV.

In DNA, the CDR3 is TGTGCCAGCAGTTTTTCTGCGGTCTCCTACGAGCAGTACTTC. Amino acid sequence: CASSFSAVSYEQYF. The rearrangement links TRBV28 to TRBJ2-7; D is unresolved. Trimming took off 3 bases at V and 0 bases at J, with 9 bases between the two ends. The germline V gene has CDR1 MDHEN and CDR2 SYDVKM. The CDR3 runs to 14 residues.

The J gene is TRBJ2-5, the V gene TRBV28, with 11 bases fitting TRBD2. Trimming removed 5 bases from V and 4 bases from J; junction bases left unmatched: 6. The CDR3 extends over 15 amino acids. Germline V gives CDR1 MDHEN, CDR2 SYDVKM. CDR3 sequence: CASSRLAGRRETQYF. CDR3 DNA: TGTGCCAGCAGTAGACTAGCGGGAAGGCGAGAGACCCAGTACTTC. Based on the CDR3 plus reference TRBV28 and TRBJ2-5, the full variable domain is DVKVTQSSRYLVKRTGEKVFLECVQDMDHENMFWYRQDPGLGLRLIYFSYDVKMKEKGDIPEGYSVSREKKERFSLILESASTNQTSMYLCASSRLAGRRETQYFGPGTRLLVL.

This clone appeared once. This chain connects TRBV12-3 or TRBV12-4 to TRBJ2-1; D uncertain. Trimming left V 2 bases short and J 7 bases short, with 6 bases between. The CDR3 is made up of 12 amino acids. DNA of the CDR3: TGTGCCAGCAGTTTACTAGGTAATGAGCAGTTCTTC. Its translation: CASSLLGNEQFF.

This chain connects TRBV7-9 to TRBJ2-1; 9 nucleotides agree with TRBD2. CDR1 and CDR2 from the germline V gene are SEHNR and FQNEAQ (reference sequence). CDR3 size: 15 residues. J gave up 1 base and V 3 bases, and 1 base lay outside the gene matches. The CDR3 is CASSFLAGSYNEQFF. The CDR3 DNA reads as TGTGCCAGCAGCTTTCTAGCGGGGTCCTACAATGAGCAGTTCTTC.

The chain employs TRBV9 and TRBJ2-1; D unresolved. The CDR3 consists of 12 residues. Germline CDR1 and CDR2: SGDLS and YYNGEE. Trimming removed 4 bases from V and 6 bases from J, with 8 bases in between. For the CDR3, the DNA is TGTGCCAGCAGCCCCCGAACCAATGAGCAGTTCTTC. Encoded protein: CASSPRTNEQFF.

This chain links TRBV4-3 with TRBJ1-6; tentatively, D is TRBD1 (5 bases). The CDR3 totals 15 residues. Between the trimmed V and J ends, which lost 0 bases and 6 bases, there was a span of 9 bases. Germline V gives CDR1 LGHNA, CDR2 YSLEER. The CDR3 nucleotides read TGCGCCAGCAGCCAAGAGCAGGGAATTAATTCACCCCTCCACTTT. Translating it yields CASSQEQGINSPLHF.

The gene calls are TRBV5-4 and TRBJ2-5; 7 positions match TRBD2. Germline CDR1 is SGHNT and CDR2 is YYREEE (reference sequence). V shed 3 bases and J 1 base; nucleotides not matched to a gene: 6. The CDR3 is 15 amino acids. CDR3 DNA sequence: TGTGCCAGCAGCTGGGGCCTAGCGGTCCAAGAGACCCAGTACTTC. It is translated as CASSWGLAVQETQYF.

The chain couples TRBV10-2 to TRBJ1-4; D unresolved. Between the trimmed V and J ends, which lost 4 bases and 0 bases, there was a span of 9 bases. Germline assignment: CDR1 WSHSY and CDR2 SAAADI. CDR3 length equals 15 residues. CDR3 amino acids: CASSAWTATNEKLFF. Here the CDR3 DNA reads TGCGCCAGCAGTGCTTGGACGGCAACTAATGAAAAACTGTTTTTT.

CDR3 sequence (DNA): TGTGCCAGCAGTTTAGTGGGACAGGGGGTAGGTGAGCAGTTCTTC. It codes for CASSLVGQGVGEQFF. V and J are TRBV28 and TRBJ2-1; 11 positions match TRBD1. The germline V gene encodes CDR1 MDHEN and CDR2 SYDVKM. J lost 9 bases, V lost 2 bases, and 6 bases had no gene match. The CDR3 consists of 15 residues.

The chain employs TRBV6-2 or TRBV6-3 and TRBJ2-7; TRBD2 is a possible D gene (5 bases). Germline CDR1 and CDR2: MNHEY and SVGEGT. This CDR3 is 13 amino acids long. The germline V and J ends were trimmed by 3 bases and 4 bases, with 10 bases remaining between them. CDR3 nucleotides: TGTGCCAGCAGTTATTTCTCGGGATACGAGCAGTACTTC. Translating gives CASSYFSGYEQYF.

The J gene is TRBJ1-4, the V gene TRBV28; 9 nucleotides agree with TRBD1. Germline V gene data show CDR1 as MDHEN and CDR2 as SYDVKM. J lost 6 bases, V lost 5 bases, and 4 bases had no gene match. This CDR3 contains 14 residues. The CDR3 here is CASSRDRVYEKLFF. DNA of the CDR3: TGTGCCAGCAGTCGGGACAGGGTTTATGAAAAACTGTTTTTT.

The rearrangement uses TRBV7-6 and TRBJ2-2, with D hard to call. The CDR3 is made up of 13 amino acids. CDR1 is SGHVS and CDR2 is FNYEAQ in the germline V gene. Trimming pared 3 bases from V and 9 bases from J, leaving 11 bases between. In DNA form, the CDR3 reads TGTGCCAGCAGCTTGAGCACCAAGCGGGAGCTGTTTTTT. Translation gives CASSLSTKRELFF.

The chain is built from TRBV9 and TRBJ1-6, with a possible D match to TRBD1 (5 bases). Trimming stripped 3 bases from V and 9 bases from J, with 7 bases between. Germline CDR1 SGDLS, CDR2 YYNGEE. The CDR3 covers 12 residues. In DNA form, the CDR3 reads TGTGCCAGCAGCGACCAGGGTTCACCCCTCCACTTT. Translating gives CASSDQGSPLHF.

The CDR3 DNA follows: TGTGCCAGTAGTCTAGGACCGATACTTTTGAACACTGAAGCTTTCTTT. Encoded protein: CASSLGPILLNTEAFF. The J gene is TRBJ1-1, the V gene TRBV19, with D unclear. The germline CDR1 and CDR2 sequences are LNHDA and SQIVND (reference sequence). V lost 5 bases to trimming and J lost 0 bases, with 16 bases between them. The CDR3 runs to 16 residues. Looking up the rest from reference TRBV19 and TRBJ1-1 gives the full variable domain: DGGITQSPKYLFRKEGQNVTLSCEQNLNHDAMYWYRQDPGQGLRLIYYSQIVNDFQKGDIAEGYSVSREKKESFPLTVTSAQKNPTAFYLCASSLGPILLNTEAFFGQGTRLTVV.

CDR3 sequence: CASRQRGGGETQYF. Written as DNA, the CDR3 is TGTGCCAGCAGACAGCGGGGGGGCGGAGAGACCCAGTACTTC. The rearrangement links TRBV28 to TRBJ2-5; 10 bases agree with TRBD2. With V trimmed by 6 bases and J by 4 bases, 5 bases remained unmatched. This CDR3 spans 14 amino acids. Per the germline V gene, CDR1 is MDHEN and CDR2 is SYDVKM.

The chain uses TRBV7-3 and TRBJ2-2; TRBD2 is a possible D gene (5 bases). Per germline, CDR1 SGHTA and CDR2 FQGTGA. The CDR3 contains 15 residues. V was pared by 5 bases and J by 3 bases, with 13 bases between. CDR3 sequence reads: CASSPDGGYTGELFF. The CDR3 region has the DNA TGTGCCAGCAGCCCCGACGGAGGATACACCGGGGAGCTGTTTTTT.

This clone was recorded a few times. The CDR3 here is CASSQKGLLISPLHF. Written as DNA, the CDR3 is TGTGCCAGCAGTCAGAAGGGCTTACTGATTTCACCCCTCCACTTT. This chain links TRBV27 with TRBJ1-6; D unclear. The CDR3 runs to 15 residues. Trimming removed 5 bases at V and 9 bases at J, with 17 bases between. Germline V gene sequence: CDR1 MNHEY, CDR2 SMNVEV (reference sequence).

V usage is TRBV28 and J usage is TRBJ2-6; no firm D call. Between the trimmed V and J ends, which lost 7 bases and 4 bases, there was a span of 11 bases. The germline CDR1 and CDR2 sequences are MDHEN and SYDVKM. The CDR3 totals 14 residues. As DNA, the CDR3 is TGTGCCAGCACCCGGATGGGAGGGGCCAACGTCCTGACTTTC. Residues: CASTRMGGANVLTF.

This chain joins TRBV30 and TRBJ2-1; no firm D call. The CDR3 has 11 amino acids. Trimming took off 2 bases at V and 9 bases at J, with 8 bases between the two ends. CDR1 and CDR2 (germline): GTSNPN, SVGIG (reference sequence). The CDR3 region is CAWSNRGEQFF. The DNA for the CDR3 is TGTGCCTGGAGTAACCGTGGTGAGCAGTTCTTC.

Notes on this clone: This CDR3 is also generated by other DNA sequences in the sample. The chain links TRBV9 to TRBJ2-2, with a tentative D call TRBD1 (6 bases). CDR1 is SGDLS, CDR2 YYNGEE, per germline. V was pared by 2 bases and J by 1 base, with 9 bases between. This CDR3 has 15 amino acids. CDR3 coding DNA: TGTGCCAGCAGCGTTGGGGGCGGGAACACCGGGGAGCTGTTTTTT. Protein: CASSVGGGNTGELFF.

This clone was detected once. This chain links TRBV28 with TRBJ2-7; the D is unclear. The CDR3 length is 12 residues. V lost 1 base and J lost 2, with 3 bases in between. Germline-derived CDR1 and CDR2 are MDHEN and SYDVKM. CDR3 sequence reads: CASSLSTYEQYF. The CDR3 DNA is TGTGCCAGCAGTTTATCAACCTACGAGCAGTACTTC.

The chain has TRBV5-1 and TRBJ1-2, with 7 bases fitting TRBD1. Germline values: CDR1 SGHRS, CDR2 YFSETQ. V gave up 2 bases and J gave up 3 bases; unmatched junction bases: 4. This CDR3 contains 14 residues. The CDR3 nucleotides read TGCGCCAGCAGCTTATCACAGGGGCACTATGGCTACACCTTC. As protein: CASSLSQGHYGYTF.

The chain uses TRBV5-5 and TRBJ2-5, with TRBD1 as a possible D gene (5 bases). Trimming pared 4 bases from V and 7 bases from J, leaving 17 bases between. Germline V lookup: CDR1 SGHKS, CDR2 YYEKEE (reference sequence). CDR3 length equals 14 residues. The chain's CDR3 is CASSRIQGTGTQYF. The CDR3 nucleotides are TGTGCCAGCAGCCGGATCCAGGGCACGGGGACCCAGTACTTC.

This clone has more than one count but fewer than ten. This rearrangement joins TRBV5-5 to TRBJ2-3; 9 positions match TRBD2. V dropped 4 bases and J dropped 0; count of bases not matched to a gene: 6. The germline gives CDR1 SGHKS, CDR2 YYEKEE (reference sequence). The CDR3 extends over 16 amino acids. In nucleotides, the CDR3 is TGTGCCAGCAGCGAACGACTAGCGGCCAGCACAGATACGCAGTATTTT. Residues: CASSERLAASTDTQYF. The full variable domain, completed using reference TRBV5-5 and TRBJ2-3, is DAGVTQSPTHLIKTRGQQVTLRCSPISGHKSVSWYQQVLGQGPQFIFQYYEKEERGRGNFPDRFSARQFPNYSSELNVNALLLGDSALYLCASSERLAASTDTQYFGPGTRLTVL.

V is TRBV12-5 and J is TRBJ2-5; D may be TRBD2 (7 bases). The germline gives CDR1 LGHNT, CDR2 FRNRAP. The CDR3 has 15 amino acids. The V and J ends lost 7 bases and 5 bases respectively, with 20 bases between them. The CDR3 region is CASELPGGQIETQYF. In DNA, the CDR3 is TGTGCTAGTGAATTACCCGGGGGGCAGATTGAGACCCAGTACTTC.

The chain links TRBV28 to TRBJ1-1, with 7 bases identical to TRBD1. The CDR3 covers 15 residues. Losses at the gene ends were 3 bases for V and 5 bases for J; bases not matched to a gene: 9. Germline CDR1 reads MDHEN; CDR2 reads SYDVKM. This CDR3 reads CASSFRPGGWTEAFF. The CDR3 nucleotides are TGTGCCAGCAGTTTTCGACCAGGGGGGTGGACTGAAGCTTTCTTT. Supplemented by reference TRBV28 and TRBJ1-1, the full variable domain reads DVKVTQSSRYLVKRTGEKVFLECVQDMDHENMFWYRQDPGLGLRLIYFSYDVKMKEKGDIPEGYSVSREKKERFSLILESASTNQTSMYLCASSFRPGGWTEAFFGQGTRLTVV.

The CDR3 protein is CASSDRRPVESTDTQYF. CDR3 sequence (DNA): TGTGCCAGCAGTGACAGGAGACCCGTCGAAAGCACAGATACGCAGTATTTT. The chain employs TRBV6-4 and TRBJ2-3; D unresolved. The germline V and J ends were trimmed by 2 bases and 0 bases, with 15 bases remaining between them. The CDR3 contains 17 residues. Germline V gene lookup returns CDR1 MRHNA and CDR2 SNTAGT.